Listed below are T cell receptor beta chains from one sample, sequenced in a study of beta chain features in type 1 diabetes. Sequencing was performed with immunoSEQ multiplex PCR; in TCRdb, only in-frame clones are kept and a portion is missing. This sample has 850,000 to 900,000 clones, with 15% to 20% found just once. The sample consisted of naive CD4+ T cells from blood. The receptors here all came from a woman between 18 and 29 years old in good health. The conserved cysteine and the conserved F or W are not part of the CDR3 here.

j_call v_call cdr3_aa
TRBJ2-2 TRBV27 ASSLRHRRGWTGELF
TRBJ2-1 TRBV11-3 ASSTSETYNEQF
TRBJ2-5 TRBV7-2 ASSPRFGLGGTQY
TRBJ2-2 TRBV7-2 ASSFMTQGPF
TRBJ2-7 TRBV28 ASSFSRYEQY
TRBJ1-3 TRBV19 ASSSGSSGNTIY
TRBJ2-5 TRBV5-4 ASSLATKQETQY
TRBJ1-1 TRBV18 ASSGQGVYTEAF
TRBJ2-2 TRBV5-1 ASSLTAGWTGELF
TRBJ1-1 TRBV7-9 ASSLARFVGKAF
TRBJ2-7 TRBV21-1 ASSVCQEQGGASVSSYEQY
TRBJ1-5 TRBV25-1 ASKKNGVQSFSGQPQH
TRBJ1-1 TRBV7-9 ASSLIPETDNTEAF
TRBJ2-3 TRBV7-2 ASSEQGSDTQY
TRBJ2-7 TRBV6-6 ASSYHYSYEQY
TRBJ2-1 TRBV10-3 AISNPGTSQSEQF
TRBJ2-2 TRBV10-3 ASGIAPGRGTGELF
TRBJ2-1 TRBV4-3 ASSPHVTTSGRTNEQF
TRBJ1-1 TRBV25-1 ASSDSRTYTEAF
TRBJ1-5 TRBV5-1 ASSPGDREHYQPQH
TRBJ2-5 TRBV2 ASMRGPRQEQY
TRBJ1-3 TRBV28 ASSTPVSNTIY
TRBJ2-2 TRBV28 ASSSYTGELF
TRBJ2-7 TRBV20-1 SAPSSYEQY
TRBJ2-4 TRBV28 ASRLDGDSIQY
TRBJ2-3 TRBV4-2 ASSQEEDALDTQY
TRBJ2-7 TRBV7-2 ASSQGLAGYYEQY
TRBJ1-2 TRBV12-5 ASGLSRASGYT
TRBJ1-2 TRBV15 ATSRDLMAGPDGYT
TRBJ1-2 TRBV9 ASSALGTAYGYT
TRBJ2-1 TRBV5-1 ASSFRHEQF
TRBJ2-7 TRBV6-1 ASSAYLAGGEYEQY
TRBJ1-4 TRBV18 ASSLLPLRLDEKLF
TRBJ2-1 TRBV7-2 ASSLGAGQGISVRF
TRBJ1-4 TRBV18 ASSPYAGSDEKLF
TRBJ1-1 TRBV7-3 ASSTGTATEAF
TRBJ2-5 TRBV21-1 ASLPDTQGVLETQY
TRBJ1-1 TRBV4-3 ASSPRVFGNTEAF
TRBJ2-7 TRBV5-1 ASSTSGSSYEQY
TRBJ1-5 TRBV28 ASRLSGQGSQPQH
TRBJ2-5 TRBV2 ASRALAGGETQY
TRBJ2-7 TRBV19 ASSIWASGTYEQY
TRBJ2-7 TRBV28 ASSFDNSYEQY
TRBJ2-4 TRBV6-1 ASSGLKGGGRIKNIQY
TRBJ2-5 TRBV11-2 ASSLGTGYRQETQY
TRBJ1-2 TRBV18 ASSPGQGPGGYT
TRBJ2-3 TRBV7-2 ASSLARGDTDTQY
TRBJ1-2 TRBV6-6 ASSYGTGTVNGYT
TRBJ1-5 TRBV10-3 ATSQGAGNQPQH
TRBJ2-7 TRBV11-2 ASSPLSSYEQY
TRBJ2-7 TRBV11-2 ASSLGDYEQY
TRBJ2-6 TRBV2 ASSAGSGANVLT
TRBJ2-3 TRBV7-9 ASSQQDTQY